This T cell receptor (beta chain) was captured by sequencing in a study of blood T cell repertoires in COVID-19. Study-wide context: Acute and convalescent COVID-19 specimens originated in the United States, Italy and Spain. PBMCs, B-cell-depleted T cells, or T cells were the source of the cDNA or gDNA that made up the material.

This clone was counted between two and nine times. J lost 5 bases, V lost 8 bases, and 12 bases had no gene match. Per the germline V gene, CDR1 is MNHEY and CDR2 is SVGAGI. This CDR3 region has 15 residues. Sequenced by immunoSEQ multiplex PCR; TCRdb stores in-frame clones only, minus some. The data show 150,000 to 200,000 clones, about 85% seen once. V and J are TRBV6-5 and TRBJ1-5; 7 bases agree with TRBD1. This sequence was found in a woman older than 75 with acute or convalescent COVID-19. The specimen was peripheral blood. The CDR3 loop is CASRSSDRPHQPQHF. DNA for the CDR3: TGTGCCAGCCGGAGCTCGGACAGGCCCCATCAGCCCCAGCATTTT.